The rows below give T cell receptor beta chains drawn from one sample of a study of blood T cells in healthy people across ages. TCRdb redid the calling of the 5' RACE reads with MiXCR, one entry per CDR3 protein. The table includes about 1.6 million distinct CDR3 sequences, roughly 32% detected once. Material: blood. These receptors came from a woman younger than 45 in good health. The conserved cysteine and the conserved F or W are not part of the CDR3 here. The order of the fields is V gene, J gene, CDR3 protein.

v_call: TRBV25-1
j_call: TRBJ1-1
cdr3_aa: ATMGQGGTEAF

v_call: TRBV20-1
j_call: TRBJ2-7
cdr3_aa: SAETASGSYEQY

v_call: TRBV20-1
j_call: TRBJ2-1
cdr3_aa: SARGAVYEQF

v_call: TRBV20-1
j_call: TRBJ2-7
cdr3_aa: SASSRDKSYEQY

v_call: TRBV6-1
j_call: TRBJ1-5
cdr3_aa: ASSATTGASGQPQH

v_call: TRBV3-1
j_call: TRBJ2-5
cdr3_aa: ASRENQVASEQETQY

v_call: TRBV20-1
j_call: TRBJ2-7
cdr3_aa: RAQAPGEQY

v_call: TRBV27
j_call: TRBJ2-7
cdr3_aa: ASSSQPAYPYEQY

v_call: TRBV7-6
j_call: TRBJ2-7
cdr3_aa: ASSLAYRGPPYEQY

v_call: TRBV6-5
j_call: TRBJ2-2
cdr3_aa: ASTPVPNTGELF

v_call: TRBV9
j_call: TRBJ1-2
cdr3_aa: ASSVADRVDYGYT

v_call: TRBV2
j_call: TRBJ2-5
cdr3_aa: ASSKRRGPGDEQY

v_call: TRBV7-9
j_call: TRBJ1-1
cdr3_aa: ASSLGYRLTDTEAF

v_call: TRBV2
j_call: TRBJ2-1
cdr3_aa: ASSLGERRLDMDEQF